Shown below are 3 T cell receptor beta chains from a single sample sequenced in a study of cytomegalovirus exposure and HLA in healthy donors. The PCR contained 60 Vbeta and 13 Jbeta primers. Clones were sequenced by immunoSEQ multiplex PCR, and TCRdb holds only the in-frame ones, with some missing. The table includes around 120,000 clones, about four fifths detected once. Sequencing was carried out using PBMCs. The source is a female donor in good health and CMV-seropositive.

This clone was detected only a few times. The chain employs TRBV28 and TRBJ2-3, with 7 bases aligning to TRBD2. The V gene's germline CDR1 is MDHEN and CDR2 SYDVKM. The V gene end was trimmed by 5 bases and the J gene end by 4 bases; junction bases not matched to a gene: 9. This CDR3 is 15 amino acids long. CDR3 in DNA: TGTGCCAGCAGTACCCAGAGGGGAGGGGCAGATACGCAGTATTTT. This codes for CASSTQRGGADTQYF.

The V call is TRBV5-1, the J call TRBJ2-7, with 13 positions matching TRBD2. CDR1 is SGHRS and CDR2 is YFSETQ in the germline V gene. The CDR3 totals 15 residues. V lost 2 bases to trimming and J lost 3 bases; unmatched junction nucleotides: 2. CDR3 sequence: CASSLRTSGGYEQYF. The CDR3 coding sequence is TGCGCCAGCAGCTTAAGGACTAGCGGGGGCTACGAGCAGTACTTC.

This sequence joins TRBV30 and TRBJ1-5; D unclear. Germline CDR1 and CDR2: GTSNPN and SVGIG (reference sequence). The CDR3 runs 13 residues. The germline V and J ends were trimmed by 5 bases and 0 bases, with 8 bases remaining between them. This CDR3 reads CAWGTDSNQPQHF. Written as DNA, the CDR3 is TGTGCCTGGGGTACAGATAGCAATCAGCCCCAGCATTTT.